The clone carrying this TCR beta chain was detected a few times. Antigen: not known. Trimming at V came to 5 bases and at J to 5 bases, leaving 3 bases not matched to a gene. The germline gives CDR1 DFQATT, CDR2 SNEGSKA (reference sequence). The length of the CDR3 is 12 residues. Unique molecular identifiers tagged the TCR beta cDNA libraries. Researchers reported 400,000 to 600,000 cDNA molecules coming from 1 to 10 million T cells. TCRdb redid the calling of the PCR reads with MiXCR, one entry per CDR3 protein. The profile shows about 570,000 distinct CDR3 sequences, 30% to 40% of them singletons. The data stem from a study of post-analysis software for immune sequencing data. Study-level findings and limits: Roughly 5 TRBV segments were significantly more frequent in patients than in controls. TRBV5-6, TRBV5-1 and TRBV20-1 were among these segments.

The chain recombines TRBV20-1 with TRBJ2-5; 9 bases agree with TRBD2. The sequence derives from a girl under 18 with multiple sclerosis. What was sequenced was blood. The chain's CDR3 is CSAFLAGETQYF. The CDR3 DNA follows: TGCAGTGCTTTTCTAGCGGGGGAGACCCAGTACTTC.